This T cell receptor (beta chain) appears in the sequencing data of a study of T cell responses to AZD1222 COVID-19 vaccine. The wider study: Second doses were pooled across both intervals (about 4 or about 12 weeks).

The table lists this clone with a count of one. What it binds is unknown. Trimming at V came to 6 bases and at J to 8 bases, leaving 13 bases not matched to a gene. Germline V gene lookup returns CDR1 LNHDA and CDR2 SQIVND (reference sequence). The CDR3 sequence is 15 residues long. Study-level results: The study found Spike-specific TCR breadth and depth rose after two AZD1222 doses. White British donors predominated, females outnumbered males, and clonal diversity was possibly underestimated. Unmutated regions of variants are reportedly targeted by nearly half of spike-specific TCRs.

Some clones are missing from TCRdb's copy, which holds only in-frame ones; the method was immunoSEQ multiplex PCR. The sample has roughly 100,000 clones; around 94% are singletons. Material: peripheral blood, obtained on day 0 of AZD1222 vaccination. The TCR was taken from an adult in good health. This sequence joins TRBV19 and TRBJ2-4; 7 bases line up with TRBD2. The CDR3, as DNA: TGTGCCAGTAGGTTGCCGGGAGGTGGGAGAGACATTCAGTACTTC. This sequence encodes CASRLPGGGRDIQYF.